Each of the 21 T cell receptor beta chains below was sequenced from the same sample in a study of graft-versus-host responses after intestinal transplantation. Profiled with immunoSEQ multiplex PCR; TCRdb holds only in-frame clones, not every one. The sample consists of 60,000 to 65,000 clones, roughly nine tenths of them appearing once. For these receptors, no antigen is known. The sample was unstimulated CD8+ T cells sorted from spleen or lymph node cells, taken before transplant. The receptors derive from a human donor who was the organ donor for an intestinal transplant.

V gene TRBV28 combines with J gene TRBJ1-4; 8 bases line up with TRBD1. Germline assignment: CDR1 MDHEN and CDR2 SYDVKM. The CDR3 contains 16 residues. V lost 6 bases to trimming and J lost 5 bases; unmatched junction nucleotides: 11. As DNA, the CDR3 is TGTGCCAGCAGCCGATTAACGGACAGGGAAAATGAAAAACTGTTTTTT. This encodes CASSRLTDRENEKLFF.

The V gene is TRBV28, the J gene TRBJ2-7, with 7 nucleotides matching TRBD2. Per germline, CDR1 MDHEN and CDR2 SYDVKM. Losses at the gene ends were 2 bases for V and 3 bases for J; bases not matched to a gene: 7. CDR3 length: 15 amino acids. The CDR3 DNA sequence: TGTGCCAGCAGTTTAAGGCGGGAGAGTTACTACGAGCAGTACTTC. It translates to CASSLRRESYYEQYF.

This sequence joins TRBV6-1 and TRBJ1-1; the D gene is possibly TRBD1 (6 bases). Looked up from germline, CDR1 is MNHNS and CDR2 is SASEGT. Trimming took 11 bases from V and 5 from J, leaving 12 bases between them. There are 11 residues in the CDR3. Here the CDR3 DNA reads TGTGCCCACCTCCAGGGGACTGAAGCTTTCTTT. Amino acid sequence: CAHLQGTEAFF.

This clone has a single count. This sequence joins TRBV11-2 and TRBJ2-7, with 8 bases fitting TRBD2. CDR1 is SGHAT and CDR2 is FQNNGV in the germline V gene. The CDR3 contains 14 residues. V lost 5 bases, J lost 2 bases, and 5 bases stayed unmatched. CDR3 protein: CASSASGSTYEQYF. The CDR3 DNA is TGTGCCAGCAGCGCCAGCGGGAGTACCTACGAGCAGTACTTC. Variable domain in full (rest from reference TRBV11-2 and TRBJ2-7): EAGVAQSPRYKIIEKRQSVAFWCNPISGHATLYWYQQILGQGPKLLIQFQNNGVVDDSQLPKDRFSAERLKGVDSTLKIQPAKLEDSAVYLCASSASGSTYEQYFGPGTRLTVT.

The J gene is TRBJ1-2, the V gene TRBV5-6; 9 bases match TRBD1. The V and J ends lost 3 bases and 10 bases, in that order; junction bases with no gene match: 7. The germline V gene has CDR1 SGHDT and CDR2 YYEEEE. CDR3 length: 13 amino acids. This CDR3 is CASSYGTGSIYTF. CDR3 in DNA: TGTGCCAGCAGCTACGGGACAGGGAGTATCTACACCTTC.

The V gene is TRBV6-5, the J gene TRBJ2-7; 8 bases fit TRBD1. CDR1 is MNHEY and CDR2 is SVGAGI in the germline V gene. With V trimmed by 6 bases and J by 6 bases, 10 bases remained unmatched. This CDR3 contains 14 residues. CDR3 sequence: CASRTGVGFFEQYF. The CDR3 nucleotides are TGTGCCAGCAGGACAGGGGTGGGGTTTTTCGAGCAGTACTTC.

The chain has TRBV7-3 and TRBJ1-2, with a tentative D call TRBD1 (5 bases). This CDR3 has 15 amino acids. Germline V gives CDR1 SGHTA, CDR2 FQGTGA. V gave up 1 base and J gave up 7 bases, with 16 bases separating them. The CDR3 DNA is TGTGCCAGCAGCTTAATTGGGGGGGGTTGGTTTGGCTACACCTTC. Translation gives CASSLIGGGWFGYTF.

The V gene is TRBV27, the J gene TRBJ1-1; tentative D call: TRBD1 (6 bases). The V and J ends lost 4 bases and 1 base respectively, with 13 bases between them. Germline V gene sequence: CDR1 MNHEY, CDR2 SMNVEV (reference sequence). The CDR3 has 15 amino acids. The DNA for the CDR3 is TGTGCCAGCAGTTCCGATCTGGGACAGAACACTGAAGCTTTCTTT. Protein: CASSSDLGQNTEAFF.

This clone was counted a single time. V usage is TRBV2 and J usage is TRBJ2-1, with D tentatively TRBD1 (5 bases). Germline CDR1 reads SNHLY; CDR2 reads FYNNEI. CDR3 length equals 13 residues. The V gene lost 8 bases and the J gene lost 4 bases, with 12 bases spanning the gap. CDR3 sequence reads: CASQTRQYNEQFF. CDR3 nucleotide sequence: TGTGCCAGCCAGACTCGACAGTACAATGAGCAGTTCTTC.

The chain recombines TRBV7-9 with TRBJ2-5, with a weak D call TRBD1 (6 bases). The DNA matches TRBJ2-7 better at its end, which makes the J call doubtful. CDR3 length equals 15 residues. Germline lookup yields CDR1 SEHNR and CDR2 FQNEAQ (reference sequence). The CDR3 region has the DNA TGTGCCAGCAGCATGACCGGGACATCCTCCTACGAGCAGTACTTC. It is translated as CASSMTGTSSYEQYF.

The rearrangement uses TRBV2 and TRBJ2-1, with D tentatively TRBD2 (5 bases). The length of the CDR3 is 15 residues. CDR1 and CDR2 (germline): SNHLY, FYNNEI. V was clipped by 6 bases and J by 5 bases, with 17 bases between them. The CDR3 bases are TGTGCCAGCAGGATACTAGAGGGTCGGGACAATGAGCAGTTCTTC. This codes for CASRILEGRDNEQFF.

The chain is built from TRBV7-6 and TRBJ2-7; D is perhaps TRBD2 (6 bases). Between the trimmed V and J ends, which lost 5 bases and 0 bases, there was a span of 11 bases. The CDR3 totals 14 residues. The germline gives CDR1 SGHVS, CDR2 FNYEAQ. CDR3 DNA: TGTGCCAGCAGCGCCCGGGGGAGCTCCTACGAGCAGTACTTC. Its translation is CASSARGSSYEQYF.

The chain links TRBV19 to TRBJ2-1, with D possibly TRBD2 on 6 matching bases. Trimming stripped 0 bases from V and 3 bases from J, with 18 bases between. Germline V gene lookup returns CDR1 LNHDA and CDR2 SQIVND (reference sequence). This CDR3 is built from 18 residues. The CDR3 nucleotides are TGTGCCAGTAGTATAGAAGCGGAAAAGCGGGTTCACTACAATGAGCAGTTCTTC. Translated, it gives CASSIEAEKRVHYNEQFF.

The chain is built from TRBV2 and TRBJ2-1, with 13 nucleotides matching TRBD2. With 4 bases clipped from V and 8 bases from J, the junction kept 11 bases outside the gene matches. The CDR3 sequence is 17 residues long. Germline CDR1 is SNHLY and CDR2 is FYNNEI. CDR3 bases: TGTGCCAGCAGTGCGACACTAGCGGGAGGGCCTTGGGATGAGCAGTTCTTC. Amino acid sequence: CASSATLAGGPWDEQFF.

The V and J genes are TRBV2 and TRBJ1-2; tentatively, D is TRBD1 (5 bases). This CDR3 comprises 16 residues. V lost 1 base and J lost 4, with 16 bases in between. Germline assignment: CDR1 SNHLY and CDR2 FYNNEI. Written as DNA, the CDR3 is TGTGCCAGCAGTGAAGACCGGTGGACACTACGCTATGGCTACACCTTC. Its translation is CASSEDRWTLRYGYTF. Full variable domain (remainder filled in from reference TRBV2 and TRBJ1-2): EPEVTQTPSHQVTQMGQEVILRCVPISNHLYFYWYRQILGQKVEFLVSFYNNEISEKSEIFDDQFSVERPDGSNFTLKIRSTKLEDSAMYFCASSEDRWTLRYGYTFGSGTRLTVV.

CDR3 loop: CASSLGWTSGTDTQYF. The CDR3, as DNA: TGTGCCAGCAGCTTAGGGTGGACTAGCGGGACAGATACGCAGTATTTT. This chain links TRBV7-8 with TRBJ2-3, with TRBD2 matching over 11 bases. The J segment lost 3 bases and the V segment lost 1 base, leaving 3 bases of the junction unmatched. Looked up from germline, CDR1 is SGHVS and CDR2 is FQNEAQ. The CDR3 is 16 residues long.

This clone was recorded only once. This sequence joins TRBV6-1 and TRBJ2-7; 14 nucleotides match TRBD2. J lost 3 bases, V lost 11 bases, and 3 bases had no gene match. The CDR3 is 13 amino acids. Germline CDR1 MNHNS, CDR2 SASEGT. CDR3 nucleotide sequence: TGTGCCGGAGGGACTAGCGGGAGCTACGAGCAGTACTTC. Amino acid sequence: CAGGTSGSYEQYF.

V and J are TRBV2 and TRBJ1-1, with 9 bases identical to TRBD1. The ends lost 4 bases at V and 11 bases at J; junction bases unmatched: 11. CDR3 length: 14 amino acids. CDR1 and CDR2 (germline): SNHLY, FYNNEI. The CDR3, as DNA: TGTGCCAGCAGTGTCGGGACAGGGTTCTCGTGGGCTTTCTTT. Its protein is CASSVGTGFSWAFF.

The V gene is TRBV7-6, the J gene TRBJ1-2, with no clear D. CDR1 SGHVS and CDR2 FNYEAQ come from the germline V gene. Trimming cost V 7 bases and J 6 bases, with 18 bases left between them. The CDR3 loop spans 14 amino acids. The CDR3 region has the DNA TGTGCCAGCACCCGCCACGTAGGCGGAAATGGCTACACCTTC. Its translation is CASTRHVGGNGYTF.

The CDR3 here is CASSLRLAGYEQYF. The CDR3 DNA follows: TGTGCCAGCAGTTTACGCCTAGCGGGCTACGAGCAGTACTTC. The V call is TRBV27, the J call TRBJ2-7; 8 nucleotides align to TRBD2. The V gene end was trimmed by 2 bases and the J gene end by 3 bases; junction bases not matched to a gene: 3. This CDR3 has 14 amino acids. Germline CDR1 is MNHEY and CDR2 is SMNVEV (reference sequence).

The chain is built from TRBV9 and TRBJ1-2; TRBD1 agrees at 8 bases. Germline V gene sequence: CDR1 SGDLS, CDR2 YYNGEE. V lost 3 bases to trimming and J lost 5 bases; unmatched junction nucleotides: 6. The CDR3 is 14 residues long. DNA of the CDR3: TGTGCCAGCAGCGCCTCCGGGACAGGTTATGGCTACACCTTC. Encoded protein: CASSASGTGYGYTF.